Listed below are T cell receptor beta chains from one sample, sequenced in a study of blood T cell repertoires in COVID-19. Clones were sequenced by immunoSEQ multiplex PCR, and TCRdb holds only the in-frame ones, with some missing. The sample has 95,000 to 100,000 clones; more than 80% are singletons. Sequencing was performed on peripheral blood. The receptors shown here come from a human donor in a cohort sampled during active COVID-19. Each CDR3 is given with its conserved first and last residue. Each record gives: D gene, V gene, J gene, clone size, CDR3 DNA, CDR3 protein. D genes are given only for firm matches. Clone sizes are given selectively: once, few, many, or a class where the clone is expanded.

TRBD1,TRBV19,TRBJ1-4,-,TGTGCCAGTAGTTTAACCCCGGGACAGAAAAATGAAAAACTGTTTTTT,CASSLTPGQKNEKLFF
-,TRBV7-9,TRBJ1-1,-,TGTGCCAGCAGCCGGGGGGCCACCGGGAACACTGAAGCTTTCTTT,CASSRGATGNTEAFF
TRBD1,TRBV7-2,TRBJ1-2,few,TGTGCCAGCAGCCAATCAGGGGGCGGCTATGGCTACACCTTC,CASSQSGGGYGYTF
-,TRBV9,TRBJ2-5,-,TGTGCCAGCAGCGCCCGACAGGGAGGTGAAGAGACCCAGTACTTC,CASSARQGGEETQYF
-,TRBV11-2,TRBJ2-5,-,TGTGCCAGCCGCTCTTTAGATCCTGAGGAGACCCAGTACTTC,CASRSLDPEETQYF
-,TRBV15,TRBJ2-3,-,TGTGCCACCAGCAGAGATATCGGTGATACGCAGTATTTT,CATSRDIGDTQYF
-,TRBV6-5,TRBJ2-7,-,TGTGCCAGCAGTCACTACGAGCAGTACTTC,CASSHYEQYF
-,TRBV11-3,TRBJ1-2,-,TGTGCCAGCAGCACCCGCCCCTCGCGGGGGGAAACATATGGCTACACCTTC,CASSTRPSRGETYGYTF
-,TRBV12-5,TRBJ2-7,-,TGTGCTAGTGGTTTAGAGACAGACTCCTACGAGCAGTACTTC,CASGLETDSYEQYF
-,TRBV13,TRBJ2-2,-,TGTGCCAGCAGCTTAAATTTGGGGATGGCGGGGTACACCGGGGAGCTGTTTTTT,CASSLNLGMAGYTGELFF
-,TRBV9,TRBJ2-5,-,TGTGCCAGCAGTGCTCAGGCTACCCTCCGGGAGACCCAGTACTTC,CASSAQATLRETQYF
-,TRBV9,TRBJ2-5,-,TGTGCCAGCAGCGCGCTACTCCATACGAACCAAGAGACCCAGTACTTC,CASSALLHTNQETQYF
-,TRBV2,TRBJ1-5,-,TGTGCCAGCAGTGAGGCAGGGTGGAAACAGCCCCAGCATTTT,CASSEAGWKQPQHF
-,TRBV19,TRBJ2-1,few,TGTGCCAGTAGTAAATCTGGGGGCGGGCTGCGCTACAATGAGCAGTTCTTC,CASSKSGGGLRYNEQFF
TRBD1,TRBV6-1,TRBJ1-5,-,TGTGCCAGCAGTGAAAATGGACAGGGTTCGATGTACGGCAATCAGCCCCAGCATTTT,CASSENGQGSMYGNQPQHF
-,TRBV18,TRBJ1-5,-,TGTGCCAGCTCACCCCAGGGGACCGGCAATCAGCCCCAGCATTTT,CASSPQGTGNQPQHF
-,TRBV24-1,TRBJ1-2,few,TGTGCCACCAGTGCCGACAGAAACTATGGCTACACCTTC,CATSADRNYGYTF
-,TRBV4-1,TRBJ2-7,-,TGCGCCAGCAGCCAAGAGCGTCTAAGGCCAGGAACCTACGAGCAGTACTTC,CASSQERLRPGTYEQYF
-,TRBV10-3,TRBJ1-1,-,TGTGCCATCAGCCCCATCGGGAACACTGAAGCTTTCTTT,CAISPIGNTEAFF
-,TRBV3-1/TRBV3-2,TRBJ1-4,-,TGTGCCAGCAGCCGGGGGGGGCTTAATGAAAAACTGTTTTTT,CASSRGGLNEKLFF
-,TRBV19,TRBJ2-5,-,TGTGCCAGTACTCCCCAGGGCGGCCCCCAAGAGACCCAGTACTTC,CASTPQGGPQETQYF
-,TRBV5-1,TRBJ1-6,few,TGCGCCAGCAGCTTGGGTGGCACTCGGAGGCTAGCCCCGGATAATTCACCCCTCCACTTT,CASSLGGTRRLAPDNSPLHF
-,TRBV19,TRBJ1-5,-,TGTGCCAGTAGTATTGGCAGGGGCCGCCATAAAGGGGGCAATCAGCCCCAGCATTTT,CASSIGRGRHKGGNQPQHF
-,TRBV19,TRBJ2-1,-,TGTGCCAGTAGCAACCACCGGGCGGGGTCCTACAATGAGCAGTTCTTC,CASSNHRAGSYNEQFF
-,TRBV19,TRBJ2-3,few,TGTGCCAGTAGTACGGCCCAGACATTCACAGATACGCAGTATTTT,CASSTAQTFTDTQYF
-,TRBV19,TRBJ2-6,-,TGTGCCAGTAGCTACCGGGAGTCTGGGGCCAACGTCCTGACTTTC,CASSYRESGANVLTF
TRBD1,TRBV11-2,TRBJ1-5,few,TGTGCCAGCAGCCCCCAGGGGGGATCAAGTCAGCCCCAGCATTTT,CASSPQGGSSQPQHF
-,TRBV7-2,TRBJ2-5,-,TGTGCCAGCAGCCAGCAAGAGACCCAGTACTTC,CASSQQETQYF
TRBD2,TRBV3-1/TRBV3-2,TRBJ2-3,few,TGTGCCAGCAGCCAGGGCGGGAGTGGGTACGATACGCAGTATTTT,CASSQGGSGYDTQYF
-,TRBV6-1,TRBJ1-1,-,TGTGCCAGCAGTGATTTCGCTGAAGCTTTCTTT,CASSDFAEAFF
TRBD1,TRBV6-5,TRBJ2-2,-,TGTGCCAGCGGGGACAGGGGAATCACCGGGGAGCTGTTTTTT,CASGDRGITGELFF
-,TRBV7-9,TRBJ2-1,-,TGTGCCAGCAACGGGGAGAGCTCCTACAATGAGCAGTTCTTC,CASNGESSYNEQFF
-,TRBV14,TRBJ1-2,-,TGTGCCAGCAGCCCCGCGGGGGGCGCATCAACTGACTATGGCTACACCTTC,CASSPAGGASTDYGYTF
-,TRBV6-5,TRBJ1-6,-,TGTGCCAGCAGTTACGGGAGCTCCTATAATTCACCCCTCCACTTT,CASSYGSSYNSPLHF
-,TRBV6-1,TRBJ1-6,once,TGTGCCAGCAGTTATCGGGGGGGCGATTCACCCCTCCACTTT,CASSYRGGDSPLHF
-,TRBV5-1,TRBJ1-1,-,TGCGCCAGCAGCCCACCCGGGGGTGGCACTGAAGCTTTCTTT,CASSPPGGGTEAFF
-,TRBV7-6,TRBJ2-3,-,TGTGCCAGCAGCTTAGAGAGGGCGGAGAACACAGATACGCAGTATTTT,CASSLERAENTDTQYF
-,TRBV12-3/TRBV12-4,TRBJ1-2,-,TGTGCCAGCCAAAAGGGACTGGGGGGCTACACCTTC,CASQKGLGGYTF
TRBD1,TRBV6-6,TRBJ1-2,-,TGTGCCAGCAGTCCCACAGGGGACTATGGCTACACCTTC,CASSPTGDYGYTF
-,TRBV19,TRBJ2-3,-,TGTGCCAGTAAGAACTACGGTACCGTTAGCACAGATACGCAGTATTTT,CASKNYGTVSTDTQYF
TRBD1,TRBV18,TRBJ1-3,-,TGTGCCAGCTCACCAAAGACAGGGGGCGGAAACACCATATATTTT,CASSPKTGGGNTIYF